Shown below are 18 T cell receptor beta chains from a single sample sequenced in a study of regulatory T cells. Study observations and caveats: Hydrophobic residues at CDR3 positions 6 and 7 were enriched in conventional CD4+ T cells of CD3G-deficient patients.

The primer mix had 52 TRBV and 13 TRBJ primers. Clones were sequenced by immunoSEQ multiplex PCR, and TCRdb holds only the in-frame ones, with some missing. The sample contains about 18,000 clones, 65% to 90% of which appear only once. Their specific antigens are unknown. The material sequenced was conventional CD4+ T cells sorted from blood. The receptors come from a person in their twenties or thirties with CD3G deficiency.

This clone was seen just once. This chain connects TRBV5-1 to TRBJ2-3, with D perhaps TRBD2 (5 bases). The CDR3 covers 14 residues. Germline CDR1 reads SGHRS; CDR2 reads YFSETQ. V lost 4 bases, J lost 6 bases, and 15 bases lay in between. CDR3 in DNA: TGCGCCAGCAGCGATCGAGGGCCGTTTGATACGCAGTATTTT. As protein: CASSDRGPFDTQYF.

The chain couples TRBV6-1 to TRBJ2-4; 11 bases match TRBD2. Germline V gives CDR1 MNHNS, CDR2 SASEGT. The CDR3 has 16 residues. Losses at the gene ends were 4 bases for V and 3 bases for J; bases not matched to a gene: 5. CDR3 amino acids: CASSVHSGRDKNIQYF. CDR3 DNA: TGTGCCAGCAGTGTCCATAGCGGGAGGGACAAAAACATTCAGTACTTC.

The rearrangement links TRBV7-9 to TRBJ2-1; 11 bases line up with TRBD2. Germline lookup yields CDR1 SEHNR and CDR2 FQNEAQ (reference sequence). This CDR3 has 16 amino acids. Unmatched junction bases numbered 6, after V lost 4 bases and J lost 4 bases. CDR3 DNA sequence: TGTGCCAGCAGCTCCCAAACTAGCGGGGGTTACAATGAGCAGTTCTTC. It codes for CASSSQTSGGYNEQFF.

The chain couples TRBV5-1 to TRBJ2-1, with 10 bases identical to TRBD1. The CDR3 has 16 amino acids. V was pared by 0 bases and J by 8 bases, with 8 bases of the junction left unmatched. In germline, CDR1 is SGHRS, CDR2 YFSETQ. CDR3 in DNA: TGCGCCAGCAGCTTGGGTGGGACAGGGGAAGGTCATGAGCAGTTCTTC. Translated: CASSLGGTGEGHEQFF.

The chain couples TRBV6-1 to TRBJ2-7; possibly TRBD1 for D (6 bases). The CDR3 loop spans 11 amino acids. CDR1 MNHNS and CDR2 SASEGT come from the germline V gene. V lost 4 bases, J lost 7 bases, and 8 bases lay in between. CDR3 protein: CASSAGEEQYF. CDR3 in DNA: TGTGCCAGCAGTGCAGGGGAAGAGCAGTACTTC.

This clone was counted once. The chain links TRBV6-5 to TRBJ2-4, with TRBD1 as a possible D gene (6 bases). V lost 6 bases and J 5 bases, leaving 11 bases between the germline ends. Germline-derived CDR1 and CDR2 are MNHEY and SVGAGI. CDR3 length: 13 amino acids. The chain's CDR3 is CASRTGAQNIQYF. The DNA of the CDR3 is TGTGCCAGCAGGACAGGAGCTCAAAACATTCAGTACTTC.

The chain is built from TRBV7-2 and TRBJ2-4, with D unresolved. CDR1 is SGHTA and CDR2 is FQGNSA in the germline V gene. The CDR3 is 13 amino acids. V was cut by 1 base and J by 4 bases, with 5 bases left in between. CDR3 residues: CASSLGRKNIQYF. The CDR3, as DNA: TGTGCCAGCAGCTTAGGAAGAAAAAACATTCAGTACTTC. The whole variable domain, remainder taken from reference TRBV7-2 and TRBJ2-4, is GAGVSQSPSNKVTEKGKDVELRCDPISGHTALYWYRQSLGQGLEFLIYFQGNSAPDKSGLPSDRFSAERTGGSVSTLTIQRTQQEDSAVYLCASSLGRKNIQYFGAGTRLSVL.

This chain links TRBV6-6 with TRBJ1-2; no definite D call. Trimming removed 5 bases from V and 4 bases from J, with 8 bases in between. The CDR3 consists of 12 residues. The V gene's germline CDR1 is MNHNY and CDR2 SVGAGI (reference sequence). CDR3 residues: CASSTRSYGYTF. In DNA form, the CDR3 reads TGTGCCAGCAGTACGAGGTCCTATGGCTACACCTTC.

The chain has TRBV10-3 and TRBJ1-2; D might be TRBD1 (6 bases). Germline V gene lookup returns CDR1 ENHRY and CDR2 SYGVKD. This CDR3 has 13 residues. The V end was cut by 11 bases, the J end by 8 bases, with 21 bases between. The CDR3 is CAVNQQGKEGYTF. CDR3 nucleotide sequence: TGTGCCGTAAACCAACAGGGCAAGGAAGGCTACACCTTC.

The V gene is TRBV7-8, the J gene TRBJ2-7; possibly TRBD1 for D (5 bases). CDR1 SGHVS and CDR2 FQNEAQ come from the germline V gene. The germline V and J ends were trimmed by 5 bases and 2 bases, with 10 bases remaining between them. CDR3 length equals 13 residues. The CDR3 DNA sequence: TGTGCCAGCAGCCGGACACCCACCTACGAGCAGTACTTC. Protein product: CASSRTPTYEQYF.

This chain joins TRBV7-2 and TRBJ2-1; TRBD2 is a possible D gene (5 bases). The CDR3 is made up of 14 amino acids. CDR1 is SGHTA and CDR2 is FQGNSA in the germline V gene. Trimming cost V 1 base and J 4 bases, with 8 bases left between them. The CDR3 sequence: CASSLGRSYNEQFF. As DNA, the CDR3 is TGTGCCAGCAGCTTAGGGAGGAGTTACAATGAGCAGTTCTTC.

The chain couples TRBV10-3 to TRBJ2-7; D might be TRBD1 or TRBD2, each matching 5 bases. This CDR3 is built from 13 residues. The V gene lost 5 bases and the J gene lost 4 bases, with 12 bases spanning the gap. Germline V gene lookup returns CDR1 ENHRY and CDR2 SYGVKD. The CDR3 sequence is CAISRDPQYEQYF. CDR3 coding DNA: TGTGCCATCAGTCGGGACCCACAGTACGAGCAGTACTTC.

This sequence joins TRBV7-9 and TRBJ2-2, with D unresolved. The CDR3 has 13 amino acids. Germline assignment: CDR1 SEHNR and CDR2 FQNEAQ (reference sequence). Trimming removed 4 bases from V and 3 bases from J, with 6 bases in between. This CDR3 is CASSYMDTGELFF. CDR3 sequence (DNA): TGTGCCAGCAGCTACATGGACACCGGGGAGCTGTTTTTT.

V and J are TRBV28 and TRBJ1-4; a weak D match, TRBD1 (5 bases). Germline assignment: CDR1 MDHEN and CDR2 SYDVKM. The CDR3 is made up of 16 amino acids. Trimming took off 5 bases at V and 3 bases at J, with 16 bases between the two ends. The CDR3 protein is CASSTGTGYANEKLFF. The CDR3 nucleotides read TGTGCCAGCAGTACCGGGACGGGCTATGCTAATGAAAAACTGTTTTTT.

The DNA of the CDR3 is TGCGCCAGCAGCTTGGTCGCTGACAGGGGCTACGAGCAGTACTTC. This gives the protein CASSLVADRGYEQYF. The V call is TRBV5-1, the J call TRBJ2-7; 8 bases align to TRBD1. Germline trimming cut 0 bases from V and 3 bases from J; bases unmatched to any gene: 5. The CDR3 runs to 15 residues. Germline V gene lookup returns CDR1 SGHRS and CDR2 YFSETQ.

J is TRBJ1-1 and V is TRBV6-6; no reliable D call. The CDR3 covers 13 residues. The V gene lost 2 bases and the J gene lost 3 bases, with 7 bases spanning the gap. CDR1 and CDR2 (germline): MNHNY, SVGAGI (reference sequence). CDR3 nucleotides: TGTGCCAGCAGTTACAACAGAGACACTGAAGCTTTCTTT. As protein: CASSYNRDTEAFF.

The V gene is TRBV11-3, the J gene TRBJ1-1, with D hard to call. Germline loops: CDR1 SGHNT, CDR2 YENEEA. V lost 0 bases and J lost 7, with 9 bases in between. There are 13 residues in the CDR3. In DNA form, the CDR3 reads TGTGCCAGCAGCTTAGAAGTCGGTGATGAAGCTTTCTTT. It encodes CASSLEVGDEAFF.

The V gene is TRBV5-6, the J gene TRBJ2-1; 10 nucleotides match TRBD2. This CDR3 has 15 amino acids. Germline V CDR1 and CDR2: SGHDT, YYEEEE. Trimming removed 7 bases from V and 4 bases from J; junction bases left unmatched: 8. CDR3 sequence (DNA): TGTGCCAGCCAGCAAGCGGGGGGGCCGTACAATGAGCAGTTCTTC. Protein: CASQQAGGPYNEQFF. Full variable domain (missing parts from reference TRBV5-6 and TRBJ2-1): DAGVTQSPTHLIKTRGQQVTLRCSPKSGHDTVSWYQQALGQGPQFIFQYYEEEERQRGNFPDRFSGHQFPNYSSELNVNALLLGDSALYLCASQQAGGPYNEQFFGPGTRLTVL.